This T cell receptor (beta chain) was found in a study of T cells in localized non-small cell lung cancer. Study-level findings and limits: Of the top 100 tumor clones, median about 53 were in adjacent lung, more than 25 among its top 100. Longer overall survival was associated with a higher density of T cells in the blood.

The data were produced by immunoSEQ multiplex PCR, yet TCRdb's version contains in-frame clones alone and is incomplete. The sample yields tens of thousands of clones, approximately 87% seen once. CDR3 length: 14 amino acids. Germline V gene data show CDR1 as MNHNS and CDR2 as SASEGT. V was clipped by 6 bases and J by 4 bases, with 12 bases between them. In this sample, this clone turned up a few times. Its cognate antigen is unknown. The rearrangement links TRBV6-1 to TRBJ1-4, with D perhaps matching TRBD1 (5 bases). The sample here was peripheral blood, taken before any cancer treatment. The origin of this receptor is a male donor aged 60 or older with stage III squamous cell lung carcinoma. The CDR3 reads CASRVDGGNEKLFF. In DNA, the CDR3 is TGTGCCAGCAGAGTCGACGGGGGTAATGAAAAACTGTTTTTT.